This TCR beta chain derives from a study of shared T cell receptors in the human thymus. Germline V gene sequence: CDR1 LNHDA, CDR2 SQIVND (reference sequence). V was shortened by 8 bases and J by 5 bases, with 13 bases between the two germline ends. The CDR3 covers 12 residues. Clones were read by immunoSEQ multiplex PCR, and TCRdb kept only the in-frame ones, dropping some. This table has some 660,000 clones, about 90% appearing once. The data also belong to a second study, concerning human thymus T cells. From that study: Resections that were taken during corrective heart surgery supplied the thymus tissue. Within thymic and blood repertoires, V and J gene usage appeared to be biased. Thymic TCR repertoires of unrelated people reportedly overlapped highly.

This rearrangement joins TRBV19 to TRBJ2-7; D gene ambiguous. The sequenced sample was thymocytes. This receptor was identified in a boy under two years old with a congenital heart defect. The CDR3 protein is CASSAGDNEQYF. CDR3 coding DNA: TGTGCCAGTTCCGCAGGTGACAACGAGCAGTACTTC. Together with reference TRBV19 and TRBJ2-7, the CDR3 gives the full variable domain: DGGITQSPKYLFRKEGQNVTLSCEQNLNHDAMYWYRQDPGQGLRLIYYSQIVNDFQKGDIAEGYSVSREKKESFPLTVTSAQKNPTAFYLCASSAGDNEQYFGPGTRLTVT.